These T cell receptor beta chains were read from a single sample in a study of graft-versus-host responses after intestinal transplantation. For these receptors, no antigen is known. Libraries were prepared by immunoSEQ multiplex PCR; TCRdb keeps only in-frame clonotypes and omits some of them. The sample gives around 97,000 clones, 93% of which show up once; more than 0.9% is in the top ten. This specimen was unstimulated CD8+ T cells sorted from spleen or lymph node cells, taken before intestinal transplant. These receptors were collected from a human donor who received an intestinal transplant. CDR3s include the opening cysteine and the closing phenylalanine or tryptophan. The order of the fields is J gene, clone size, D gene, V gene, CDR3 protein, CDR3 DNA. D genes are given only for firm matches. Size is stated for part of the rows, as once, few or many counts, or as a class when the clone is expanded.

j_call: TRBJ1-5
clone_size: .
d_call: .
v_call: TRBV6-1
cdr3_aa: CASSQIREGNQPQHF
cdr3_nt: TGTGCCAGCAGTCAAATCAGGGAAGGCAATCAGCCCCAGCATTTT

j_call: TRBJ2-7
clone_size: .
d_call: .
v_call: TRBV25-1
cdr3_aa: CASSLDASYEQYF
cdr3_nt: TGTGCCAGCAGTCTAGACGCATCCTACGAGCAGTACTTC

j_call: TRBJ1-3
clone_size: .
d_call: .
v_call: TRBV12-5
cdr3_aa: CASGFTLDSHSGNTIYF
cdr3_nt: TGTGCTAGTGGCTTCACATTGGACAGTCACTCTGGAAACACCATATATTTT

j_call: TRBJ2-5
clone_size: .
d_call: .
v_call: TRBV7-9
cdr3_aa: CASSLNSQETQYF
cdr3_nt: TGTGCCAGCAGCTTAAACTCCCAAGAGACCCAGTACTTC

j_call: TRBJ1-1
clone_size: .
d_call: .
v_call: TRBV15
cdr3_aa: CATTRTANTEAFF
cdr3_nt: TGTGCCACCACACGGACAGCGAACACTGAAGCTTTCTTT

j_call: TRBJ1-4
clone_size: .
d_call: .
v_call: TRBV15
cdr3_aa: CATSRDTRTEDEKLFF
cdr3_nt: TGTGCCACCAGCAGAGATACGAGGACAGAAGACGAAAAACTGTTTTTT

j_call: TRBJ1-2
clone_size: .
d_call: TRBD1
v_call: TRBV5-1
cdr3_aa: CASSPGTGRINYGYTF
cdr3_nt: TGCGCCAGCAGCCCCGGGACAGGGAGAATCAACTATGGCTACACCTTC

j_call: TRBJ1-4
clone_size: .
d_call: .
v_call: TRBV2
cdr3_aa: CASSQNEKLFF
cdr3_nt: TGTGCCAGCAGCCAAAATGAAAAACTGTTTTTT

j_call: TRBJ2-3
clone_size: .
d_call: .
v_call: TRBV29-1
cdr3_aa: CSVISHWGTDTQYF
cdr3_nt: TGCAGCGTTATCAGCCATTGGGGAACAGATACGCAGTATTTT

j_call: TRBJ2-4
clone_size: .
d_call: .
v_call: TRBV4-1
cdr3_aa: CASSHPRDLAKNIQYF
cdr3_nt: TGCGCCAGCAGCCACCCGAGGGACCTAGCCAAAAACATTCAGTACTTC

j_call: TRBJ1-2
clone_size: .
d_call: .
v_call: TRBV6-1
cdr3_aa: CASSEAGLYGYTF
cdr3_nt: TGTGCCAGCAGTGAAGCAGGCCTCTATGGCTACACCTTC

j_call: TRBJ2-7
clone_size: .
d_call: .
v_call: TRBV11-3
cdr3_aa: CASSTDPGPSYEQYF
cdr3_nt: TGTGCCAGCAGCACCGACCCGGGCCCCTCCTACGAGCAGTACTTC

j_call: TRBJ1-5
clone_size: .
d_call: .
v_call: TRBV2
cdr3_aa: CASSAPPRENQPQHF
cdr3_nt: TGTGCCAGCAGTGCCCCTCCCCGGGAAAATCAGCCCCAGCATTTT

j_call: TRBJ2-3
clone_size: .
d_call: TRBD1
v_call: TRBV7-8
cdr3_aa: CASTSAVYRTGDTDTQYF
cdr3_nt: TGTGCCAGCACCTCCGCCGTATACAGGACAGGGGACACAGATACGCAGTATTTT

j_call: TRBJ1-2
clone_size: once
d_call: TRBD1
v_call: TRBV30
cdr3_aa: CAWTRTGRGYGYTF
cdr3_nt: TGTGCCTGGACGCGGACAGGACGGGGCTATGGCTACACCTTC

j_call: TRBJ2-7
clone_size: .
d_call: TRBD1
v_call: TRBV4-1
cdr3_aa: CASSQGQGTYEQYF
cdr3_nt: TGCGCCAGCAGCCAAGGACAGGGAACCTACGAGCAGTACTTC

j_call: TRBJ1-5
clone_size: .
d_call: .
v_call: TRBV4-1
cdr3_aa: CASSRTTGSSQPQHF
cdr3_nt: TGCGCCAGCAGCCGAACAACAGGGTCTAGTCAGCCCCAGCATTTT

j_call: TRBJ2-7
clone_size: .
d_call: TRBD1
v_call: TRBV7-3
cdr3_aa: CASSLTGVDEQYF
cdr3_nt: TGTGCCAGCAGCTTGACAGGGGTGGACGAGCAGTACTTC

j_call: TRBJ2-3
clone_size: .
d_call: .
v_call: TRBV27
cdr3_aa: CASSFDGDTQYF
cdr3_nt: TGTGCCAGCAGTTTCGATGGAGATACGCAGTATTTT

j_call: TRBJ1-1
clone_size: .
d_call: .
v_call: TRBV5-6
cdr3_aa: CASSGAYEGPGTEAFF
cdr3_nt: TGTGCCAGCAGCGGGGCCTATGAGGGCCCGGGGACTGAAGCTTTCTTT

j_call: TRBJ2-1
clone_size: .
d_call: .
v_call: TRBV2
cdr3_aa: CASSEDRVNEQFF
cdr3_nt: TGTGCCAGCAGTGAAGACAGGGTCAATGAGCAGTTCTTC

j_call: TRBJ2-7
clone_size: .
d_call: .
v_call: TRBV25-1
cdr3_aa: CASSEGGTPYEQYF
cdr3_nt: TGTGCCAGCAGTGAAGGAGGGACACCCTACGAGCAGTACTTC

j_call: TRBJ2-5
clone_size: .
d_call: .
v_call: TRBV9
cdr3_aa: CASSVDGLETQYF
cdr3_nt: TGTGCCAGCAGCGTAGACGGGTTGGAGACCCAGTACTTC

j_call: TRBJ1-2
clone_size: .
d_call: .
v_call: TRBV11-2
cdr3_aa: CASSLDFPGVGGYTF
cdr3_nt: TGTGCCAGCAGCTTAGATTTCCCCGGAGTGGGCGGCTACACCTTC

j_call: TRBJ1-1
clone_size: .
d_call: .
v_call: TRBV27
cdr3_aa: CASSHTASLIGAFF
cdr3_nt: TGTGCCAGCTCTCATACCGCGTCTCTCATAGGGGCTTTCTTT

j_call: TRBJ1-1
clone_size: .
d_call: .
v_call: TRBV6-1
cdr3_aa: CASSEAPGSYTEAFF
cdr3_nt: TGTGCCAGCAGTGAAGCCCCGGGGTCGTACACTGAAGCTTTCTTT

j_call: TRBJ1-1
clone_size: .
d_call: TRBD1
v_call: TRBV14
cdr3_aa: CASSQDFGTGWAEAFF
cdr3_nt: TGTGCCAGCAGCCAAGATTTCGGGACAGGATGGGCTGAAGCTTTCTTT

j_call: TRBJ2-2
clone_size: .
d_call: TRBD2
v_call: TRBV30
cdr3_aa: CAWSTSGGPPGELFF
cdr3_nt: TGTGCCTGGAGTACGAGCGGGGGGCCCCCCGGGGAGCTGTTTTTT

j_call: TRBJ1-1
clone_size: .
d_call: .
v_call: TRBV19
cdr3_aa: CASRFGGVNTEAFF
cdr3_nt: TGTGCCAGTAGGTTTGGTGGTGTGAACACTGAAGCTTTCTTT

j_call: TRBJ1-1
clone_size: .
d_call: .
v_call: TRBV4-1
cdr3_aa: CASSQVVAHTEAFF
cdr3_nt: TGCGCCAGCAGCCAAGTGGTCGCACACACTGAAGCTTTCTTT

j_call: TRBJ2-5
clone_size: .
d_call: .
v_call: TRBV2
cdr3_aa: CASIGGGAETQYF
cdr3_nt: TGTGCCAGCATTGGAGGGGGGGCCGAGACCCAGTACTTC

j_call: TRBJ2-5
clone_size: .
d_call: TRBD1
v_call: TRBV30
cdr3_aa: CAWSGQWGTGGLETQYF
cdr3_nt: TGTGCCTGGAGTGGCCAGTGGGGGACAGGGGGTTTAGAGACCCAGTACTTC

j_call: TRBJ2-1
clone_size: .
d_call: .
v_call: TRBV7-8
cdr3_aa: CASSGIDSYNEQFF
cdr3_nt: TGTGCCAGCAGCGGTATCGACAGCTACAATGAGCAGTTCTTC

j_call: TRBJ1-3
clone_size: .
d_call: .
v_call: TRBV7-9
cdr3_aa: CASSSTAENTIYF
cdr3_nt: TGTGCCAGCAGCTCGACAGCCGAAAACACCATATATTTT

j_call: TRBJ1-1
clone_size: .
d_call: .
v_call: TRBV27
cdr3_aa: CASSYQTNTEAFF
cdr3_nt: TGTGCCAGCAGTTATCAGACGAACACTGAAGCTTTCTTT

j_call: TRBJ2-1
clone_size: .
d_call: TRBD1
v_call: TRBV5-1
cdr3_aa: CASSFGDRGGFTTYNEQFF
cdr3_nt: TGCGCCAGCAGCTTTGGGGACAGGGGAGGATTTACGACCTACAATGAGCAGTTCTTC

j_call: TRBJ1-1
clone_size: .
d_call: TRBD1
v_call: TRBV9
cdr3_aa: CASSSSTGAAFF
cdr3_nt: TGTGCCAGCAGCTCCTCGACAGGGGCAGCTTTCTTT

j_call: TRBJ2-7
clone_size: .
d_call: .
v_call: TRBV5-1
cdr3_aa: CASSLAGYPIHEQYF
cdr3_nt: TGCGCCAGCAGCTTGGCAGGGTATCCAATTCACGAGCAGTACTTC

j_call: TRBJ2-2
clone_size: .
d_call: TRBD1
v_call: TRBV6-5
cdr3_aa: CASSLWGQGDTGELFF
cdr3_nt: TGTGCCAGCAGTTTATGGGGACAGGGGGACACCGGGGAGCTGTTTTTT

j_call: TRBJ2-1
clone_size: .
d_call: .
v_call: TRBV6-5
cdr3_aa: CASSDPYLNEQFF
cdr3_nt: TGTGCCAGCAGTGATCCTTACCTCAATGAGCAGTTCTTC

j_call: TRBJ1-2
clone_size: .
d_call: .
v_call: TRBV19
cdr3_aa: CASSIGQAYGYTF
cdr3_nt: TGTGCCAGTAGTATAGGACAGGCCTATGGCTACACCTTC

j_call: TRBJ2-7
clone_size: .
d_call: .
v_call: TRBV4-1
cdr3_aa: CASSQDRGRSEQYF
cdr3_nt: TGCGCCAGCAGCCAAGATCGGGGGCGGAGCGAGCAGTACTTC

j_call: TRBJ2-7
clone_size: .
d_call: .
v_call: TRBV30
cdr3_aa: CAWSVGTLYEQYF
cdr3_nt: TGTGCCTGGAGTGTCGGCACACTCTACGAGCAGTACTTC